A selection of T cell receptor beta chains follows, all from one sample in a study of technical replicates of blood from a few donors. Sequencing used immunoSEQ multiplex PCR; TCRdb keeps in-frame clones, though not all of them. The sample lists some 71,000 clones; 95% to 97% were seen once. The specimen was T cells isolated from PBMCs. The receptors shown here come from a human donor in good health. CDR3s include the opening cysteine and the closing phenylalanine or tryptophan. The order of the fields is D gene, CDR3 length, V gene, clone size, J gene, CDR3 protein, CDR3 DNA. The D gene is left open where the match is weak. Where a row states a size, it is once, few, many or the class of an expanded clone; other rows omit it.

d_gene: TRBD1; len: 12; v_gene: TRBV30; abundance: NA; j_gene: TRBJ1-2; CDR3aa: CAWERDRDGYTF; CDR3nt: TGTGCCTGGGAAAGGGACAGGGACGGCTACACCTTC
d_gene: TRBD1; len: 15; v_gene: TRBV28; abundance: once; j_gene: TRBJ1-5; CDR3aa: CASRNDRGLNQPQHF; CDR3nt: TGTGCCAGCAGAAACGACAGGGGGCTCAATCAGCCCCAGCATTTT
d_gene: NA; len: 14; v_gene: TRBV5-1; abundance: NA; j_gene: TRBJ2-5; CDR3aa: CASSLRQEQETQYF; CDR3nt: TGCGCCAGCAGCCTACGACAGGAGCAAGAGACCCAGTACTTC
d_gene: TRBD1; len: 13; v_gene: TRBV2; abundance: once; j_gene: TRBJ1-1; CDR3aa: CASSAQGAPEAFF; CDR3nt: TGTGCCAGCAGTGCCCAGGGGGCTCCTGAAGCTTTCTTT
d_gene: TRBD2; len: 16; v_gene: TRBV30; abundance: NA; j_gene: TRBJ2-3; CDR3aa: CAWSDRLAGGGDTQYF; CDR3nt: TGTGCCTGGAGTGATCGACTAGCGGGGGGGGGAGATACGCAGTATTTT
d_gene: TRBD1; len: 15; v_gene: TRBV5-1; abundance: NA; j_gene: TRBJ2-5; CDR3aa: CASSRDRAVGETQYF; CDR3nt: TGCGCCAGCAGCCGAGACAGGGCCGTTGGGGAGACCCAGTACTTC
d_gene: TRBD2; len: 15; v_gene: TRBV28; abundance: NA; j_gene: TRBJ2-7; CDR3aa: CASSFQASGNYEQYF; CDR3nt: TGTGCCAGCAGTTTTCAGGCTAGCGGGAACTACGAGCAGTACTTC
d_gene: NA; len: 13; v_gene: TRBV10-3; abundance: NA; j_gene: TRBJ1-1; CDR3aa: CAISDGGSTEAFF; CDR3nt: TGTGCCATCAGTGATGGGGGGTCCACTGAAGCTTTCTTT
d_gene: NA; len: 15; v_gene: TRBV18; abundance: once; j_gene: TRBJ1-4; CDR3aa: CASSPRATGGEKLFF; CDR3nt: TGTGCCAGCTCACCACGGGCCACCGGGGGGGAAAAACTGTTTTTT
d_gene: NA; len: 14; v_gene: TRBV18; abundance: NA; j_gene: TRBJ2-1; CDR3aa: CASSPLTGDNEQFF; CDR3nt: TGTGCCAGCTCACCTTTGACAGGCGACAATGAGCAGTTCTTC
d_gene: NA; len: 16; v_gene: TRBV23-1; abundance: NA; j_gene: TRBJ1-1; CDR3aa: CASGPGNREGNTEAFF; CDR3nt: TGCGCCAGCGGGCCAGGAAACAGGGAAGGGAACACTGAAGCTTTCTTT
d_gene: TRBD1; len: 13; v_gene: TRBV7-9; abundance: NA; j_gene: TRBJ2-2; CDR3aa: CASSSPGQGRMFF; CDR3nt: TGTGCCAGCAGCTCGCCGGGACAGGGAAGGATGTTTTTT